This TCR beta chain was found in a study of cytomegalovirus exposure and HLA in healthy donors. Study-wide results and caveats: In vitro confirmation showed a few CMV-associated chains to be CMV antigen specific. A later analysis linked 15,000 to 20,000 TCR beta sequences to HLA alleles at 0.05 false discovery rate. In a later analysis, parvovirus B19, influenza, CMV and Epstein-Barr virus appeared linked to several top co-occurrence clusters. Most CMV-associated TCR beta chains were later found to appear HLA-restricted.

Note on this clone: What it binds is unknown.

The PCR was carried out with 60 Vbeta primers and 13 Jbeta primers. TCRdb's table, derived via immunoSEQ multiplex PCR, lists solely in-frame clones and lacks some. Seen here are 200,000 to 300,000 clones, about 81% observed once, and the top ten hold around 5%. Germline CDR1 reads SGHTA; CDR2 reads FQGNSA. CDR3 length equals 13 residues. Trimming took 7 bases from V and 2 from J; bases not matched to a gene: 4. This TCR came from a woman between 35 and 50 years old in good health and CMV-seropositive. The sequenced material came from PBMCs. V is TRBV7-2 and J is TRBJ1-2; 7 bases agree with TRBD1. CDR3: CASTRDRNYGYTF. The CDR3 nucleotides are TGTGCCAGCACCCGGGACAGAAACTATGGCTACACCTTC.